This TCR beta chain emerged from a study of blood T cell repertoires in COVID-19 (dated by TCRdb to 2019 to 2021). Background for the entire study: Samples from collaborators originated in the United States, Italy and Spain and spanned both the acute and convalescent phases of COVID-19. The prospective study material was composed of cDNA or gDNA derived from T cells, B-cell-depleted T cells, or PBMCs. Deeply sampled blood TCRbeta repertoires from subjects exposed to, actively infected with, or recovered from COVID-19 were included in the dataset. The repertoires were released in a freely available public database intended as a resource for research on the immune response to SARS-CoV-2. The samples were drawn from two sources: the first 160 participants of the ongoing ImmuneRACE study, and some 1,300 subjects contributed by 6 global collaborators. Nearly every sample came with metadata listing a de-identified subject ID, COVID-19 status, age in years and sex. Where available, HLA class I and class II types were obtained from metadata supplied by the sample provider rather than from assay-based typing.

The collaborating institutions used their own protocols to collect whole blood in K2EDTA tubes. Collaborator samples were shipped for TCRbeta analysis as frozen whole blood, isolated PBMCs, or DNA extracted from either sample type. The immunoSEQ Assay, a bias-controlled multiplex PCR, was used to amplify TCRbeta CDR3 regions from genomic DNA. From the authors' description of their analysis: The number of nucleated cells in each sample was estimated from the amplification of reference gene primers within the assay. To quantify the absolute abundance of each unique TCRbeta CDR3 rearrangement, sequence reads were collapsed and filtered. For each sample, productive Simpson clonality was calculated by taking the square root of Simpson's diversity index across productive rearrangements. TCRdb provides this immuneACCESS table in a form limited to in-frame rearrangements. Some clones are lacking; in checked studies, under half of them reflect an unresolved V gene, and why the rest are absent is not known. V and J calls and clone size are those listed in that table; D and trimming were worked out from the DNA. Counted in this sample were approximately 85,000 clones; more than 80% of them appeared once. Of the sample, approximately 13% falls within the top ten clones.

General study outcomes and caveats: Clinical and demographic metadata were provided uncurated, with the amount varying by source and participant.

From a lookup of the germline V gene, CDR1 and CDR2 are SGHVS and FQNEAQ. The CDR3 measures 17 amino acids from cysteine to phenylalanine. Left in the record is the CDR3 DNA by itself, 51 bases read in frame from the first base. Compared with germline, V lacks 5 bases and J lacks 2 bases; bases without a gene match: 13. Regarding this clone: The specificity of this receptor is unknown. No quality values exist for individual bases; no much larger clone is one base distant.

The clonotype comes from a human donor in a cohort sampled during active COVID-19. The chain was built from TRBV7-8 and TRBJ2-5, with 8 bases in between that match TRBD2. The sample taken for sequencing was peripheral blood. The CDR3 loop reads CASSLDPTAGGQETQYF. The bases read TGTGCCAGCAGCCTCGATCCAACGGCGGGGGGTCAAGAGACCCAGTACTTC.